The clone carrying this TCR beta chain came up many times. Its antigen is not identified. This entry is derived from a study of neurological immune-mediated disorders. As for the study in general: Disease course was recorded as relapsing-remitting for about 31 and secondary progressive for about 8.5% of the 34 multiple sclerosis patients.

Stored at -80 C, 2 million PBMCs were the source of the unsorted libraries. cDNA was made by 5'RACE with 10-nucleotide random UMIs. Using its own MiXCR run on the 5' RACE reads, TCRdb lists one record per CDR3 protein. The table includes 55,000 to 85,000 distinct CDR3 sequences, 2.5% to 3.5% detected once. J lost 4 bases, V lost 3 bases, and 9 bases had no gene match. The CDR3 is 16 residues long. CDR1 and CDR2 from the germline V gene are LGHNA and YNFKEQ. The study's findings and limits: The study phylogenetically grouped the repertoires of 18 of 34 multiple sclerosis patients into one related-CDR3 cluster, a possible signature.

Sequenced material: PBMCs. The J gene is TRBJ1-1, the V gene TRBV4-2; 9 bases are a match to TRBD1. This clonotype was sampled from a woman in her 50s with multiple sclerosis. The CDR3 loop is CASSQRGQGTGTEAFF. Written as DNA, the CDR3 is TGTGCCAGCAGCCAGAGGGGACAGGGAACGGGCACTGAAGCTTTCTTT.